This T cell receptor beta chain appears in the sequencing data of a study of shared clonotypes between healthy human individuals. Whole-study findings and limits: Owing to a small donor count, the genetic and exposure-history diversity represented was limited.

Profiled with immunoSEQ multiplex PCR; TCRdb holds only in-frame clones, not every one. The sample holds over a million clones, approximately 98.5% seen once. This CDR3 has 14 residues. V lost 8 bases, J lost 4 bases, and 6 bases stayed unmatched. Germline loops: CDR1 MNHNY, CDR2 SVGAGI (reference sequence). This clone has a single count. The antigen is unknown. The sequenced sample consisted of naive CD4+ T cells sorted from blood. The subset was: CD45RA+ positively selected. The rearrangement uses TRBV6-6 and TRBJ2-7, with 12 bases matching TRBD1. The receptor was isolated from a man aged 25 to 45 in good health. The CDR3 bases are TGTGCCAGCGGGGGACAGGGGGCTTTTTACGAGCAGTACTTC. This gives the protein CASGGQGAFYEQYF.